The clone carrying this T cell receptor (beta chain) was observed a few times. TCRdb processed the 5' RACE reads anew with MiXCR; each CDR3 protein has one entry. The repertoire has 50,000 to 70,000 distinct CDR3 sequences, around 21% of them found once; the top ten carry 3.2%. Per germline, CDR1 ENHRY and CDR2 SYGVKD. The trim removed 4 bases at V and 7 bases at J, leaving 8 bases unmatched. This CDR3 region has 14 residues. The sorted Tregs were CD4+CD25+CD127-/low cells. The sequence derives from a female donor with breast cancer. V is TRBV10-3 and J is TRBJ1-2, with 8 positions matching TRBD1. Sequenced input: tumor-infiltrating Tregs sorted from the breast tumor. The CDR3 bases are TGTGCCATCAGTGGCGGGGACAGGATAGCTGGCTACACCTTC. This gives the protein CAISGGDRIAGYTF.